These 32 T cell receptor beta chains were sequenced from one sample in a study of cytomegalovirus exposure and HLA in healthy donors. The primer mix had 60 Vbeta and 13 Jbeta primers. Measured with immunoSEQ multiplex PCR; TCRdb has only the in-frame clones, and not every one. Of approximately 120,000 clones detected, 75% to 90% appear once; the ten largest clones hold around 18%. What was sequenced was PBMCs. Source of these receptors: a man aged 18 to 30 in good health and CMV-seropositive.

This chain connects TRBV19 to TRBJ2-2, with a possible D match to TRBD1 (6 bases). Germline loops: CDR1 LNHDA, CDR2 SQIVND (reference sequence). The V gene lost 8 bases and the J gene lost 1 base, with 11 bases spanning the gap. This CDR3 has 14 residues. As DNA, the CDR3 is TGTGCCAGTTGTCAGGGGATGAACACCGGGGAGCTGTTTTTT. Protein sequence: CASCQGMNTGELFF.

The gene calls are TRBV5-6 and TRBJ1-1; a possible D gene is TRBD1 (5 bases). Between the trimmed V and J ends, which lost 3 bases and 3 bases, there was a span of 6 bases. Germline V gives CDR1 SGHDT, CDR2 YYEEEE. The CDR3 spans 12 residues. The CDR3 nucleotides read TGTGCCAGCAGCTGGGGGGACACTGAAGCTTTCTTT. It encodes CASSWGDTEAFF.

The chain employs TRBV5-1 and TRBJ1-3; 7 positions match TRBD1. Trimming cost V 3 bases and J 2 bases; bases outside gene matches: 5. CDR1 is SGHRS and CDR2 is YFSETQ in the germline V gene. CDR3 length equals 15 residues. The CDR3 region is CASSYAGTAGNTIYF. The CDR3, as DNA: TGCGCCAGCAGCTACGCCGGGACAGCTGGAAACACCATATATTTT.

This chain links TRBV28 with TRBJ2-7, with 9 bases matching TRBD1. V lost 5 bases, J lost 1 base, and 9 bases stayed unmatched. This CDR3 region has 16 residues. CDR1 and CDR2 from the germline V gene are MDHEN and SYDVKM. Here the CDR3 reads CASSASPGQGSYEQYF. In DNA, the CDR3 is TGTGCCAGCAGTGCCTCCCCAGGACAGGGGTCCTACGAGCAGTACTTC. Complete variable domain (other parts from reference TRBV28 and TRBJ2-7): DVKVTQSSRYLVKRTGEKVFLECVQDMDHENMFWYRQDPGLGLRLIYFSYDVKMKEKGDIPEGYSVSREKKERFSLILESASTNQTSMYLCASSASPGQGSYEQYFGPGTRLTVT.

The rearrangement joins TRBV11-2 to TRBJ2-1; D is undetermined. Germline V CDR1 and CDR2: SGHAT, FQNNGV. The V end was cut by 5 bases, the J end by 0 bases, with 11 bases between. The length of the CDR3 is 15 residues. CDR3 in DNA: TGTGCCAGCAGCGCCGACACGAGCTCCTACAATGAGCAGTTCTTC. Translated, it gives CASSADTSSYNEQFF.

The gene calls are TRBV18 and TRBJ2-5; possibly TRBD2 for D (7 bases). The ends were cut back, 4 bases at V and 4 bases at J, with 19 bases in the middle. The CDR3 totals 16 residues. Germline CDR1 reads KGHSH; CDR2 reads LQKENI. The CDR3 nucleotides are TGTGCCAGCTCACGAGCCGGACCGAGGGGGGGAGAGACCCAGTACTTC. Translation gives CASSRAGPRGGETQYF.

This chain links TRBV5-6 with TRBJ1-1, with 12 bases lining up with TRBD1. The CDR3 covers 15 residues. V gave up 7 bases and J gave up 1 base; unmatched junction bases: 5. Germline-derived CDR1 and CDR2 are SGHDT and YYEEEE. CDR3 sequence reads: CASRDRGRGNTEAFF. Here the CDR3 DNA reads TGTGCCAGCCGGGACAGGGGGCGCGGGAACACTGAAGCTTTCTTT.

CDR3 protein: CASRAAGVYEQYF. The CDR3 DNA sequence: TGTGCCAGCAGGGCCGCGGGGGTCTACGAGCAGTACTTC. V usage is TRBV14 and J usage is TRBJ2-7, with TRBD2 matching 7 bases. The CDR3 sequence is 13 residues long. Germline CDR1 SGHDN, CDR2 FVKESK. Trimming at V came to 6 bases and at J to 3 bases, leaving 5 bases not matched to a gene.

The chain couples TRBV9 to TRBJ2-6, with unresolved D. Trimming stripped 3 bases from V and 0 bases from J, with 10 bases between. CDR1 is SGDLS and CDR2 is YYNGEE in the germline V gene. The CDR3 loop spans 16 amino acids. The CDR3 region is CASSAEANSGANVLTF. CDR3 DNA sequence: TGTGCCAGCAGCGCCGAGGCCAACTCTGGGGCCAACGTCCTGACTTTC.

This clone was picked up one time. V gene TRBV30 combines with J gene TRBJ1-1; D is possibly TRBD1 (6 bases). Per the germline V gene, CDR1 is GTSNPN and CDR2 is SVGIG (reference sequence). The CDR3 consists of 12 residues. Trimming cost V 5 bases and J 4 bases, with 11 bases left between them. The CDR3 sequence is CAWVDRRTEAFF. The CDR3, as DNA: TGTGCCTGGGTGGACAGACGCACTGAAGCTTTCTTT. Using reference TRBV30 and TRBJ1-1 for the parts outside the CDR3, the full variable domain is SQTIHQWPATLVQPVGSPLSLECTVEGTSNPNLYWYRQAAGRGLQLLFYSVGIGQISSEVPQNLSASRPQDRQFILSSKKLLLSDSGFYLCAWVDRRTEAFFGQGTRLTVV.

The chain links TRBV2 to TRBJ2-7; 9 nucleotides align to TRBD1. V was clipped by 2 bases and J by 7 bases; unmatched bases: 9. Looked up from germline, CDR1 is SNHLY and CDR2 is FYNNEI. The CDR3 consists of 15 residues. DNA of the CDR3: TGTGCCAGCAGTGAAACCCGGGGACAGGGAGAGGAGCAGTACTTC. Residues: CASSETRGQGEEQYF.

The table lists this clone with a count of one. The rearrangement links TRBV6-7 to TRBJ1-2; D possibly corresponds to TRBD1 (5 bases). TRBV6-7 carries the ORF label, with uncertain function. The CDR3 totals 12 residues. V shed 2 bases and J shed 8 bases, with 9 bases lying between them. The CDR3 bases are TGTGCCAGCAGTTACCCTAAGGGGGGCTACACCTTC. Translated, it gives CASSYPKGGYTF.

The DNA of the CDR3 is TGTGCCAGCAGCTGGGACAGCTACGAGCAGTACTTC. It specifies CASSWDSYEQYF. V gene TRBV5-5 combines with J gene TRBJ2-7; 7 bases align to TRBD1. In germline, CDR1 is SGHKS, CDR2 YYEKEE (reference sequence). This CDR3 has 12 residues. J gave up 3 bases and V 3 bases, and 0 bases lay outside the gene matches.

The chain uses TRBV28 and TRBJ1-4; 9 bases fit TRBD1. CDR1 is MDHEN, CDR2 SYDVKM, per germline. V trimming: 7 bases; J trimming: 2 bases; junction bases outside the gene matches: 2. This CDR3 contains 14 residues. CDR3 amino acids: CASKQGATNEKLFF. CDR3 nucleotides: TGTGCCAGCAAACAGGGGGCGACTAATGAAAAACTGTTTTTT.

The DNA for the CDR3 is TGCAGTGCAGCAGGCGAAGCTTTCTTT. As protein: CSAAGEAFF. The chain couples TRBV20-1 to TRBJ1-1; D gene ambiguous. The CDR3 length is 9 residues. Trimming removed 6 bases at V and 8 bases at J, with 7 bases between. Germline loops: CDR1 DFQATT, CDR2 SNEGSKA (reference sequence).

This chain uses TRBV5-1 with TRBJ2-7; 7 bases map to TRBD1. With 4 bases clipped from V and 2 bases from J, the junction kept 6 bases outside the gene matches. This CDR3 spans 14 amino acids. CDR1 is SGHRS, CDR2 YFSETQ, per germline. CDR3 protein: CASSHPDRTYEQYF. Here the CDR3 DNA reads TGCGCCAGCAGCCACCCGGACAGGACCTACGAGCAGTACTTC. Full variable domain (remainder filled in from reference TRBV5-1 and TRBJ2-7): KAGVTQTPRYLIKTRGQQVTLSCSPISGHRSVSWYQQTPGQGLQFLFEYFSETQRNKGNFPGRFSGRQFSNSRSEMNVSTLELGDSALYLCASSHPDRTYEQYFGPGTRLTVT.

J is TRBJ2-7 and V is TRBV5-1; 9 bases line up with TRBD2. V trimming: 0 bases; J trimming: 5 bases; junction bases outside the gene matches: 12. Per germline, CDR1 SGHRS and CDR2 YFSETQ. The CDR3 runs to 17 residues. The CDR3 loop is CASSLANLAGFGDEQYF. Here the CDR3 DNA reads TGCGCCAGCAGCTTGGCCAATCTAGCGGGGTTCGGGGACGAGCAGTACTTC. The entire variable domain, with the rest obtained from reference TRBV5-1 and TRBJ2-7, is as follows: KAGVTQTPRYLIKTRGQQVTLSCSPISGHRSVSWYQQTPGQGLQFLFEYFSETQRNKGNFPGRFSGRQFSNSRSEMNVSTLELGDSALYLCASSLANLAGFGDEQYFGPGTRLTVT.

The chain employs TRBV6-1 and TRBJ1-2; 9 bases map to TRBD1. J lost 6 bases, V lost 2 bases, and 10 bases had no gene match. Germline lookup yields CDR1 MNHNS and CDR2 SASEGT. This CDR3 has 16 amino acids. DNA for the CDR3: TGTGCCAGCAGTGAAATTCCCACAGGGGGCGTGGATGGCTACACCTTC. As protein: CASSEIPTGGVDGYTF.

The chain is built from TRBV7-9 and TRBJ2-3, with 8 bases aligning to TRBD2. The ends lost 4 bases at V and 3 bases at J; junction bases unmatched: 6. Germline V lookup: CDR1 SEHNR, CDR2 FQNEAQ (reference sequence). The CDR3 consists of 15 residues. CDR3 residues: CASSSLAGPTDTQYF. In DNA, the CDR3 is TGTGCCAGCAGCTCGTTAGCGGGGCCGACAGATACGCAGTATTTT.

The chain combines TRBV11-2 with TRBJ2-7; the D gene is possibly TRBD2 (6 bases). V was shortened by 2 bases and J by 1 base, with 9 bases between the two germline ends. The germline V gene has CDR1 SGHAT and CDR2 FQNNGV. CDR3 size: 14 residues. DNA for the CDR3: TGTGCCAGCAGCTTAATGGCGGGGTCCTACGAGCAGTACTTC. It yields the protein CASSLMAGSYEQYF.

The rearrangement links TRBV27 to TRBJ1-4; 8 bases agree with TRBD1. The CDR3 is 14 residues long. V shed 7 bases and J 5 bases; nucleotides not matched to a gene: 6. The germline V gene has CDR1 MNHEY and CDR2 SMNVEV (reference sequence). DNA of the CDR3: TGTGCCAGCAAAGGGACAGGATTAAATGAAAAACTGTTTTTT. It codes for CASKGTGLNEKLFF.

This clone was counted between two and nine times. This chain links TRBV4-2 with TRBJ2-5; 12 bases line up with TRBD2. CDR3 length: 19 residues. Germline assignment: CDR1 LGHNA and CDR2 YNFKEQ. With 1 base clipped from V and 5 bases from J, the junction kept 14 bases outside the gene matches. As DNA, the CDR3 is TGTGCCAGCAGCCAAGGGGCTAGCGGGGGGGCCACGTGGCTGGAGACCCAGTACTTC. It yields the protein CASSQGASGGATWLETQYF.

V gene TRBV7-6 combines with J gene TRBJ1-1; the D gene is possibly TRBD1 (6 bases). Trimming shortened V by 3 bases and J by 0 bases, and 11 bases separated the two germline ends. The CDR3 is made up of 15 amino acids. Germline loops: CDR1 SGHVS, CDR2 FNYEAQ. The CDR3 region has the DNA TGTGCCAGCAGCTTGGGGACATCTTTGAACACTGAAGCTTTCTTT. It specifies CASSLGTSLNTEAFF.

The chain couples TRBV28 to TRBJ2-1, with 12 bases fitting TRBD2. Unmatched junction bases numbered 3, after V lost 2 bases and J lost 4 bases. Germline values: CDR1 MDHEN, CDR2 SYDVKM. There are 16 residues in the CDR3. In nucleotides, the CDR3 is TGTGCCAGCAGTTTAGCTAGCGGGGGGGTATACAATGAGCAGTTCTTC. Encoded protein: CASSLASGGVYNEQFF.

As DNA, the CDR3 is TGTGCCAGCAGCCGTAGCACAGATACGCAGTATTTT. It specifies CASSRSTDTQYF. The gene calls are TRBV7-6 and TRBJ2-3; D is unclear. CDR3 length equals 12 residues. The germline gives CDR1 SGHVS, CDR2 FNYEAQ. Trimming left V 5 bases short and J 0 bases short, with 3 bases between.

The V and J genes are TRBV6-5 and TRBJ1-1; the D is unclear. Deletions cut 4 bases from V and 4 bases from J, with 7 bases between. The germline V gene has CDR1 MNHEY and CDR2 SVGAGI. The CDR3 has 12 residues. The CDR3 nucleotides read TGTGCCAGCAGTTCCGGGGTCACTGAAGCTTTCTTT. It is translated as CASSSGVTEAFF.

J is TRBJ1-1 and V is TRBV4-1; D gene uncertain. There are 14 residues in the CDR3. V was trimmed by 0 bases and J by 3 bases, leaving 8 bases between them. Germline values: CDR1 MGHRA, CDR2 YSYEKL. The CDR3 here is CASSQETGYTEAFF. Written as DNA, the CDR3 is TGCGCCAGCAGCCAAGAAACGGGGTACACTGAAGCTTTCTTT.

The table lists this clone with a few counts. The J gene is TRBJ2-1, the V gene TRBV15, with 8 bases lining up with TRBD2. V trimming: 3 bases; J trimming: 2 bases; junction bases outside the gene matches: 3. This CDR3 has 15 residues. From germline, CDR1 is LNHNV and CDR2 YYDKDF (reference sequence). In DNA form, the CDR3 reads TGTGCCACCAGCAGGACTAGCGAACCCTACAATGAGCAGTTCTTC. Amino acids: CATSRTSEPYNEQFF.

CDR3 sequence (DNA): TGTGCCTGGAGTATAAGCGGCAACAATGAGCAGTTCTTC. Translated: CAWSISGNNEQFF. The chain carries TRBV30 and TRBJ2-1, with D maybe TRBD2 (5 bases). The CDR3 has 13 amino acids. The germline V and J ends were trimmed by 2 bases and 5 bases, with 10 bases remaining between them. CDR1 GTSNPN and CDR2 SVGIG come from the germline V gene (reference sequence).

The chain couples TRBV28 to TRBJ1-5, with 10 bases lining up with TRBD1. Unmatched junction bases numbered 9, after V lost 6 bases and J lost 7 bases. CDR1 and CDR2 (germline): MDHEN, SYDVKM. This CDR3 has 15 residues. The CDR3 nucleotides are TGTGCCAGCAGGCGACAGGGGGCATTAAGGCAGCCCCAGCATTTT. Translation gives CASRRQGALRQPQHF.

The chain uses TRBV11-2 and TRBJ2-3; D call uncertain. The germline V gene has CDR1 SGHAT and CDR2 FQNNGV. The CDR3 is 11 amino acids. The V end was cut by 5 bases, the J end by 13 bases, with 13 bases between. The CDR3 protein is CASSPTTRKYF. In DNA, the CDR3 is TGTGCCAGCAGCCCGACAACTCGGAAGTATTTT.

CDR3: CASSLQGAGNEQFF. As DNA, the CDR3 is TGCGCCAGCAGCTTACAGGGGGCGGGTAATGAGCAGTTCTTC. J is TRBJ2-1 and V is TRBV5-1; TRBD1 aligns across 9 bases. The ends lost 2 bases at V and 7 bases at J; junction bases unmatched: 4. CDR1 is SGHRS, CDR2 YFSETQ, per germline. This CDR3 is 14 amino acids long.